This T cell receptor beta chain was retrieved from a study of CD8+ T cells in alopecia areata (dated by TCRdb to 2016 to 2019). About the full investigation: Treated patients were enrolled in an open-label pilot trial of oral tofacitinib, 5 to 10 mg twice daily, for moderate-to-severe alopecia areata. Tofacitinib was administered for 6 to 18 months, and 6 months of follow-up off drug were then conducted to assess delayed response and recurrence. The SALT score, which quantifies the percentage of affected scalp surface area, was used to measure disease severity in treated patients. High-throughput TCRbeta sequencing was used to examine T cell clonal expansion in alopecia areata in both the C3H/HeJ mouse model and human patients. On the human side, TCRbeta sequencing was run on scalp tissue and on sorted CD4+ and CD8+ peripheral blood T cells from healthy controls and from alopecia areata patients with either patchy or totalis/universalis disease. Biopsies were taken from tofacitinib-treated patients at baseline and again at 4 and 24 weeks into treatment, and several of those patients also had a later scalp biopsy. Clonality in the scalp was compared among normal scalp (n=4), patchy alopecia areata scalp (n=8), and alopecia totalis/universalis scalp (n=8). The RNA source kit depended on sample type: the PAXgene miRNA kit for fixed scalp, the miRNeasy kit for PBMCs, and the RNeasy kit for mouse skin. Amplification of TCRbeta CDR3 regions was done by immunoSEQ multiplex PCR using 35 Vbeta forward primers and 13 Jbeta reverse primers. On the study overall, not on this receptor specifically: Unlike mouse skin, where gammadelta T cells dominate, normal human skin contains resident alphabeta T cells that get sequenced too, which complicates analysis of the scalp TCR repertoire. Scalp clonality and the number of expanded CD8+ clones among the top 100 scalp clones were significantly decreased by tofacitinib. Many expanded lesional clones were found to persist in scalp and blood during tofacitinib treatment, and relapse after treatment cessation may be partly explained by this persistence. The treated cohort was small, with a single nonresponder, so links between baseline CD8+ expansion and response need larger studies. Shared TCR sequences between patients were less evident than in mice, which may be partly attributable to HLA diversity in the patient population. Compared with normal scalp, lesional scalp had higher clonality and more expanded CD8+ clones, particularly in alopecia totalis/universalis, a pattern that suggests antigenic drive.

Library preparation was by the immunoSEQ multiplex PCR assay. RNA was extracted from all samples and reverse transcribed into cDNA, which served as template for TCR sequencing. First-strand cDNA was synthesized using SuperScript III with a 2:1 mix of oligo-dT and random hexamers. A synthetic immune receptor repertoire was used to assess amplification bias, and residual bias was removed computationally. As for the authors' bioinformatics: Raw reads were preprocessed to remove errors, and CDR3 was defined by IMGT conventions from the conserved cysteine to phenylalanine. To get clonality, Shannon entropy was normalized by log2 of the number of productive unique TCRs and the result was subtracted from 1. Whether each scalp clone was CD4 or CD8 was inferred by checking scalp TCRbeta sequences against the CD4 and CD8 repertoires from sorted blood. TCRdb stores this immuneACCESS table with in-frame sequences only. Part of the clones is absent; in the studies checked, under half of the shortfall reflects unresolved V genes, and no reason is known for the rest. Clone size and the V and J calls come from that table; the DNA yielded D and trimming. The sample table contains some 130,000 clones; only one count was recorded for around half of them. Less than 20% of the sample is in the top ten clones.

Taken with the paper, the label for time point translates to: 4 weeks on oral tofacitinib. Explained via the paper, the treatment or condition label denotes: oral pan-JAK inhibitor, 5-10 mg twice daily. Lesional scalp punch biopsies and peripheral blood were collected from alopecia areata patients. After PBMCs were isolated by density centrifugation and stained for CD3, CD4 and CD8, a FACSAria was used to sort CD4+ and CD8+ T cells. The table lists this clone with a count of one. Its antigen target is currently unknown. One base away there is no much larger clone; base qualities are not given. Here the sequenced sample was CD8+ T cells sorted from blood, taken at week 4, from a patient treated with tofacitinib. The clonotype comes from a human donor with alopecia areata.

The CDR3 reads CASSYSKSTVYEQYF. The DNA is TGTGCCAGCAGTTACTCGAAATCGACAGTCTACGAGCAGTACTTC. Rearrangement joined TRBV6-5 to TRBJ2-7; the best D guess is TRBD1, with 5 bases matching. CDR1 MNHEY and CDR2 SVGAGI are derived from the germline V gene. Its CDR3 holds 15 amino acids, cysteine through phenylalanine. Here the CDR3 DNA is all that survives: 45 bases in frame from base 1. V is cut by 0 bases and J by 3 bases, and the space between the germline ends is 12 bases.